This TCR beta chain was found in a study of T-cell reconstitution after alpha-beta-depleted transplantation in children. Study-level points and caveats: Surviving recipient T cells and thymic progenitors accounted for the high day-60 TCRbeta diversity observed in some patients. Roughly two months post-transplant, alpha-beta T cells reportedly originated from several hundred graft clones that had expanded. Newly produced T cells mostly provided counts and TCRbeta diversity after one year, as hyperexpanded clones declined.

Using unique molecular identifiers, the investigators prepared the TCRbeta library. Via MiXCR, TCRdb re-called the PCR reads, giving one row per CDR3 protein. The sample carries around 370,000 distinct CDR3 sequences, 15% to 20% recorded once. This clonotype has only a few counts. Its specificity is unknown. The CDR3 spans 14 residues. The V end was cut by 3 bases, the J end by 3 bases, with 12 bases between. This TCR was recovered from a male patient between 2 and 10 years old who had a stem cell transplant for acute lymphoblastic leukemia, so the T cells may come from the graft donor. The sequences come from PBMCs, mostly from graft donor cells, collected 360 days after TCRalphabeta/CD19-depleted stem cell transplant. The chain links TRBV12-3 or TRBV12-4 to TRBJ2-7, with D possibly TRBD1 on 7 matching bases. The CDR3 spells CASSFQGGNYEQYF. The CDR3 bases are TGTGCCAGCAGTTTTCAGGGGGGAAACTACGAGCAGTACTTC.